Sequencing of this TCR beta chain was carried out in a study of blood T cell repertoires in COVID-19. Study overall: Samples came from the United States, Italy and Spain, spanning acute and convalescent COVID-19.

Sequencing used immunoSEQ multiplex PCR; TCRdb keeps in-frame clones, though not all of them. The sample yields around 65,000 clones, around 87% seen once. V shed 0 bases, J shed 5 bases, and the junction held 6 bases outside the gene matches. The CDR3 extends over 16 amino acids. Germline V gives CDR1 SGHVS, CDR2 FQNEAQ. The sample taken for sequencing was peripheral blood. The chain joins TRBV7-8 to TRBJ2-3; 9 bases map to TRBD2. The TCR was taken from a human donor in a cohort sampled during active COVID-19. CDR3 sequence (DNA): TGTGCCAGCAGCTTAGCGAGGGAACTAGCGGGAGATACGCAGTATTTT. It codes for CASSLARELAGDTQYF.